Included here is one T cell receptor beta chain sequence, with context. The entry originates in a study of shared clonotypes between healthy human individuals. TCRdb's table, derived via immunoSEQ multiplex PCR, lists solely in-frame clones and lacks some. The table has 700,000 or so clones, about three quarters seen once. The germline V gene has CDR1 SGHAT and CDR2 FQNNGV. V trimming: 1 base; J trimming: 2 bases; junction bases outside the gene matches: 3. The CDR3 covers 16 residues. V and J are TRBV11-2 and TRBJ2-2; 8 nucleotides line up with TRBD2. The specimen was memory CD4+ T cells sorted from blood. Subset: CD45RA-negative fraction. The receptor was isolated from a woman under 40 in good health. As DNA, the CDR3 is TGTGCCAGCAGCTTAGCCGCGGGAGGCAACACCGGGGAGCTGTTTTTT. It is translated as CASSLAAGGNTGELFF.